This is a list of T cell receptor beta chains from one sample in a study of monozygotic twins with inflammatory bowel disease. TCRdb reprocessed the 5' RACE reads and reports one entry per CDR3 protein, with no DNA. This sample contains under 350,000 distinct CDR3 sequences. The sequenced sample consisted of blood. These receptors all come from a human donor with ulcerative colitis or Crohn's disease, or a healthy co-twin of an affected twin (not recorded which). The CDR3 runs from the conserved cysteine through the conserved F or W.

CDR3aa: CASSQDWAGNSPLHF
v_gene: TRBV4-3
j_gene: TRBJ1-6

CDR3aa: CASSPPDRGRETQYF
v_gene: TRBV18
j_gene: TRBJ2-5

CDR3aa: CASRAPGRYYGYTF
v_gene: TRBV12-3/TRBV12-4
j_gene: TRBJ1-2

CDR3aa: CASSLAGGLRSYNEQFF
v_gene: TRBV5-6
j_gene: TRBJ2-1

CDR3aa: CAWSVWRVEQFF
v_gene: TRBV30
j_gene: TRBJ2-1

CDR3aa: CASSSLLQGVTYNEQFF
v_gene: TRBV5-6
j_gene: TRBJ2-1

CDR3aa: CASSLPPARGEQFF
v_gene: TRBV6-2/TRBV6-3
j_gene: TRBJ2-1

CDR3aa: CATEWASRVEETQYF
v_gene: TRBV28
j_gene: TRBJ2-5

CDR3aa: CASSLPGAGELEQYF
v_gene: TRBV18
j_gene: TRBJ2-7

CDR3aa: CASSLAGGDTQYF
v_gene: TRBV12-3/TRBV12-4
j_gene: TRBJ2-3

CDR3aa: CASSRSGTGDLYGYTF
v_gene: TRBV12-3/TRBV12-4
j_gene: TRBJ1-2

CDR3aa: CASGAGYYNEQFF
v_gene: TRBV5-4
j_gene: TRBJ2-1

CDR3aa: CASSPETTYNQPQHF
v_gene: TRBV18
j_gene: TRBJ1-5

CDR3aa: CATSGTSGQGANEQYF
v_gene: TRBV24-1
j_gene: TRBJ2-7

CDR3aa: CASSQATGFTEAFF
v_gene: TRBV18
j_gene: TRBJ1-1

CDR3aa: CSARSVTEAFF
v_gene: TRBV20-1
j_gene: TRBJ1-1

CDR3aa: CASSALFGAFF
v_gene: TRBV12-3/TRBV12-4
j_gene: TRBJ1-1